These 28 T cell receptor beta chains share one sample of origin, sequenced in a study of radiotherapy plus CTLA-4 blockade in lung cancer listed by TCRdb under 2018. The method was the immunoSEQ multiplex PCR assay. The clones in this table, taken by TCRdb from immuneACCESS, are in-frame only. Not every clone is retained; where verified, under half of the shortfall comes from an unresolved V gene, and the cause of the rest is unknown. This sample gives more than 75,000 clones in total; roughly 78% of them show up just once. Jointly, the top ten make up over 13% of the sample. Sequences were derived from peripheral blood, sampled from a patient treated with radiotherapy plus ipilimumab. These receptors came from a human donor with non-small cell lung cancer that progressed on radiotherapy plus ipilimumab.

In nucleotides, the CDR3 is TGTGCCAGCAGCGTTGGTCCGGGAGTAGGCACAGATACGCAGTATTTT. Translation: CASSVGPGVGTDTQYF. This rearrangement joins TRBV9 to TRBJ2-3; D might be TRBD2 (6 bases). Germline V gene lookup returns CDR1 SGDLS and CDR2 YYNGEE. Between the trimmed V and J ends, which lost 2 bases and 1 base, there was a span of 14 bases. The CDR3 loop spans 16 amino acids.

The chain links TRBV25-1 to TRBJ2-6; D gene uncertain. Per the germline V gene, CDR1 is MGHDK and CDR2 is SYGVNS. The CDR3 has 16 residues. V was trimmed by 6 bases and J by 0 bases, leaving 12 bases between them. The CDR3 nucleotides are TGTGCCAGCAGAAGTACAGCGAGCTCTGGGGCCAACGTCCTGACTTTC. Protein: CASRSTASSGANVLTF.

This clone has a handful of counts. The chain couples TRBV6-5 to TRBJ1-1, with D maybe TRBD1 (5 bases). This CDR3 has 13 residues. Germline V lookup: CDR1 MNHEY, CDR2 SVGAGI. The V gene lost 7 bases and the J gene lost 5 bases, with 14 bases spanning the gap. CDR3 in DNA: TGTGCCAGCACCCCGGGGGGGAGGACTGAAGCTTTCTTT. The encoded protein is CASTPGGRTEAFF.

This chain links TRBV19 with TRBJ2-2; D unclear. Germline CDR1 reads LNHDA; CDR2 reads SQIVND (reference sequence). The CDR3 sequence is 13 residues long. The germline V and J ends were trimmed by 5 bases and 5 bases, with 9 bases remaining between them. The CDR3 bases are TGTGCCAGTAGTTCGGGCGAAACCGGGGAGCTGTTTTTT. Encoded protein: CASSSGETGELFF.

With respect to this clone: A junction end diverges from the germline sequence, so it may reflect a read error. This sequence joins TRBV30 and TRBJ2-5; D uncertain. The CDR3 contains 12 residues. Germline values: CDR1 GTSNPN, CDR2 SVGIG (reference sequence). The CDR3 spells CVWSVQLETQYF. In DNA, the CDR3 is TGTGTCTGGAGTGTACAATTGGAGACCCAGTACTTC.

The table lists this clone with a few counts. V gene TRBV7-6 combines with J gene TRBJ2-7; 9 bases line up with TRBD2. The CDR3 totals 19 residues. The germline V gene has CDR1 SGHVS and CDR2 FNYEAQ. Trimming cost V 0 bases and J 2 bases; bases outside gene matches: 14. The CDR3 loop is CASSLAAPRGLAGTYEQYF. The CDR3 DNA reads as TGTGCCAGCAGCTTAGCCGCCCCGAGGGGTCTAGCGGGAACCTACGAGCAGTACTTC.

The rearrangement uses TRBV6-1 and TRBJ1-5; D may be TRBD1 (5 bases). V shed 5 bases and J shed 1 base, with 12 bases lying between them. The CDR3 totals 15 residues. Germline V gene lookup returns CDR1 MNHNS and CDR2 SASEGT. CDR3: CASSLMTVSNQPQHF. The CDR3 nucleotides are TGTGCCAGCAGTCTCATGACAGTGAGCAATCAGCCCCAGCATTTT.

This clone was observed a single time. The V call is TRBV9, the J call TRBJ1-1; the match to TRBD1 covers 8 bases. The CDR3 is 14 amino acids. Per germline, CDR1 SGDLS and CDR2 YYNGEE. V shed 3 bases, J shed 3 bases, and the junction held 4 bases outside the gene matches. CDR3 sequence: CASSGTGWDTEAFF. CDR3 nucleotide sequence: TGTGCCAGCAGCGGGACAGGGTGGGACACTGAAGCTTTCTTT.

This clone was detected only once. CDR3 protein: CASRTTGVSTEAFF. Here the CDR3 DNA reads TGTGCCAGCAGGACAACAGGGGTGAGCACTGAAGCTTTCTTT. J is TRBJ1-1 and V is TRBV28; 7 bases line up with TRBD1. The V gene's germline CDR1 is MDHEN and CDR2 SYDVKM. V dropped 6 bases and J dropped 4; count of bases not matched to a gene: 8. The CDR3 is 14 amino acids.

The genes are TRBV28 and TRBJ1-5; weak D call: TRBD1 (5 bases). The CDR3 covers 15 residues. Germline V gene lookup returns CDR1 MDHEN and CDR2 SYDVKM. V was trimmed by 6 bases and J by 2 bases, leaving 14 bases between them. CDR3 nucleotide sequence: TGTGCCAGCAGATCGGGTGGGGACGGCAATCAGCCCCAGCATTTT. It yields the protein CASRSGGDGNQPQHF.

The chain carries TRBV18 and TRBJ1-1; D is perhaps TRBD1 (5 bases). Trimming pared 3 bases from V and 2 bases from J, leaving 10 bases between. CDR3 length equals 14 residues. Germline assignment: CDR1 KGHSH and CDR2 LQKENI. DNA of the CDR3: TGTGCCAGCTCACCGGGGACGGTTAACACTGAAGCTTTCTTT. Translation gives CASSPGTVNTEAFF.

The chain joins TRBV2 to TRBJ1-4; D call uncertain. V lost 7 bases and J 4 bases, leaving 10 bases between the germline ends. Germline V gene data show CDR1 as SNHLY and CDR2 as FYNNEI. This CDR3 region has 13 residues. CDR3: CASTRVINEKLFF. The CDR3 DNA sequence: TGTGCCAGCACGAGAGTCATTAATGAAAAACTGTTTTTT.

The chain has TRBV5-5 and TRBJ1-5; no definite D call. The CDR3 has 18 amino acids. The V and J ends lost 3 bases and 2 bases respectively, with 21 bases between them. Germline V gene data show CDR1 as SGHKS and CDR2 as YYEKEE (reference sequence). This CDR3 is CASSSARPEAWGNQPQHF. The CDR3 nucleotides are TGTGCCAGCAGCTCCGCTCGGCCAGAGGCATGGGGCAATCAGCCCCAGCATTTT.

This sequence joins TRBV27 and TRBJ2-7; 9 nucleotides match TRBD2. Germline lookup yields CDR1 MNHEY and CDR2 SMNVEV (reference sequence). The CDR3 loop spans 16 amino acids. With 3 bases clipped from V and 6 bases from J, the junction kept 12 bases outside the gene matches. The CDR3, as DNA: TGTGCCAGCAGTTTCGTAGCGGGAGCTACTATCGGCGAGCAGTACTTC. Residues: CASSFVAGATIGEQYF.

This sequence joins TRBV4-2 and TRBJ1-3; maybe TRBD1 (5 bases). V lost 5 bases to trimming and J lost 0 bases, with 11 bases between them. The CDR3 contains 15 residues. The germline CDR1 and CDR2 sequences are LGHNA and YNFKEQ. CDR3 bases: TGTGCCAGCAGCTACAACAGGAACTCTGGAAACACCATATATTTT. Amino acid sequence: CASSYNRNSGNTIYF.

The J gene is TRBJ1-2, the V gene TRBV18; no reliable D call. V was pared by 0 bases and J by 5 bases, with 13 bases between. This CDR3 contains 15 residues. Germline V gene lookup returns CDR1 KGHSH and CDR2 LQKENI. DNA of the CDR3: TGTGCCAGCTCACCACCCCAACAGCCGGCTTATGGCTACACCTTC. As protein: CASSPPQQPAYGYTF.

The rearrangement uses TRBV10-3 and TRBJ2-4, with no clear D. CDR1 is ENHRY and CDR2 is SYGVKD in the germline V gene. The V end lost 6 bases, the J end lost 8 bases, and 14 bases lay between the germline ends. The CDR3 is 13 amino acids. The CDR3 nucleotides are TGTGCCATCAGCGACGGATCCAAGGACATTCAGTACTTC. This sequence encodes CAISDGSKDIQYF.

The rearrangement uses TRBV7-2 and TRBJ2-2; D is perhaps TRBD1 or TRBD2 (7 bases each). Germline V gene data show CDR1 as SGHTA and CDR2 as FQGNSA. The CDR3 consists of 17 residues. With 5 bases removed from V and 7 bases from J, the gap between germline ends came to 23 bases. CDR3 amino acids: CASSTQGGTAYGGELFF. The CDR3 DNA reads TGTGCCAGCAGCACCCAGGGGGGGACAGCTTACGGCGGGGAGCTGTTTTTT.

The rearrangement joins TRBV27 to TRBJ2-3; 8 positions agree with TRBD1. V lost 4 bases to trimming and J lost 4 bases; unmatched junction nucleotides: 13. CDR1 is MNHEY and CDR2 is SMNVEV in the germline V gene (reference sequence). This CDR3 is 17 amino acids long. In DNA, the CDR3 is TGTGCCAGCAGTTCAACCTGGCGCAGGGGGCGCCCAGATACGCAGTATTTT. It is translated as CASSSTWRRGRPDTQYF.

The CDR3 bases are TGTGCCAGCAGCTTAGGGGCGGCCATTATTAACTATGGCTACACCTTC. Protein: CASSLGAAIINYGYTF. V gene TRBV7-8 combines with J gene TRBJ1-2; D is undetermined. In germline, CDR1 is SGHVS, CDR2 FQNEAQ. This CDR3 comprises 16 residues. Trimming cost V 1 base and J 1 base, with 13 bases left between them. The full variable domain, in which reference TRBV7-8 and TRBJ1-2 provide the parts outside the CDR3, is GAGVSQSPRYKVAKRGQDVALRCDPISGHVSLFWYQQALGQGPEFLTYFQNEAQLDKSGLPSDRFFAERPEGSVSTLKIQRTQQEDSAVYLCASSLGAAIINYGYTFGSGTRLTVV.

This sequence joins TRBV2 and TRBJ2-1, with D perhaps matching TRBD1 (5 bases). This CDR3 region has 12 residues. Germline CDR1 and CDR2: SNHLY and FYNNEI. Trimming removed 4 bases from V and 8 bases from J, with 9 bases in between. CDR3 sequence: CASSGQLYEQFF. The CDR3 region has the DNA TGTGCCAGCAGTGGACAGCTGTATGAGCAGTTCTTC.

V is TRBV27 and J is TRBJ2-7, with D perhaps matching TRBD2 (6 bases). The ends were cut back, 0 bases at V and 3 bases at J, with 9 bases in the middle. Germline V CDR1 and CDR2: MNHEY, SMNVEV (reference sequence). The CDR3 sequence is 14 residues long. The CDR3 DNA is TGTGCCAGCAGTTTATCTAGACTAGACTACGAGCAGTACTTC. It yields the protein CASSLSRLDYEQYF.

The V gene is TRBV21-1, the J gene TRBJ2-3. TRBV21-1 is designated a pseudogene. This CDR3 comprises 16 residues. For the CDR3, the DNA is TGTGCCAGCAGCAAAGCGATTCGAGGGGTGACAGATACGCAGTATTTT. This encodes CASSKAIRGVTDTQYF.

The chain carries TRBV2 and TRBJ1-5; no firm D call. CDR3 length: 15 residues. V lost 3 bases and J 1 base, leaving 10 bases between the germline ends. Germline lookup yields CDR1 SNHLY and CDR2 FYNNEI. The CDR3 DNA reads as TGTGCCAGCAGTGAGGGTGGGTTAAGCAATCAGCCCCAGCATTTT. Its translation is CASSEGGLSNQPQHF.

This clone was seen just once. The CDR3 reads CASSYSGAQETQYF. As DNA, the CDR3 is TGTGCCAGCAGTTACTCGGGAGCCCAAGAGACCCAGTACTTC. This sequence joins TRBV6-5 and TRBJ2-5; a possible D gene is TRBD2 (5 bases). Between the trimmed V and J ends, which lost 0 bases and 1 base, there was a span of 6 bases. Germline loops: CDR1 MNHEY, CDR2 SVGAGI. The CDR3 totals 14 residues.

The gene calls are TRBV15 and TRBJ2-1; D is ambiguous. V was clipped by 0 bases and J by 8 bases, with 11 bases between them. Per germline, CDR1 LNHNV and CDR2 YYDKDF (reference sequence). The CDR3 runs 14 residues. CDR3 protein: CATSRERARDEQFF. The CDR3, as DNA: TGTGCCACCAGCAGAGAAAGGGCTAGGGATGAGCAGTTCTTC.

This rearrangement joins TRBV5-5 to TRBJ2-7; D gene uncertain. The CDR3 runs 13 residues. Trimming took off 0 bases at V and 6 bases at J, with 10 bases between the two ends. Per the germline V gene, CDR1 is SGHKS and CDR2 is YYEKEE (reference sequence). Here the CDR3 DNA reads TGTGCCAGCAGCTTGGGAACGACGTCCGAGCAGTACTTC. This encodes CASSLGTTSEQYF. The entire variable domain, with the rest obtained from reference TRBV5-5 and TRBJ2-7, is as follows: DAGVTQSPTHLIKTRGQQVTLRCSPISGHKSVSWYQQVLGQGPQFIFQYYEKEERGRGNFPDRFSARQFPNYSSELNVNALLLGDSALYLCASSLGTTSEQYFGPGTRLTVT.

The chain recombines TRBV11-1 with TRBJ2-7; the D gene is possibly TRBD1 (6 bases). CDR1 is SGHAT, CDR2 FQDESV, per germline (reference sequence). The CDR3 is made up of 14 amino acids. Trimming shortened V by 2 bases and J by 0 bases, and 8 bases separated the two germline ends. DNA of the CDR3: TGTGCCAGCAGCTTACAGGGGCCCTCCTACGAGCAGTACTTC. It codes for CASSLQGPSYEQYF.